Detailed here is one T cell receptor beta chain. What it binds is unknown. The sample comes from a study of cytomegalovirus exposure and HLA in healthy donors. The study ran its PCR with 60 Vbeta and 13 Jbeta primers. Produced via immunoSEQ multiplex PCR; TCRdb's table is partial and in-frame only. The table includes about 110,000 clones, roughly 71% detected once. The CDR3 loop spans 16 amino acids. Trimming took 1 base from V and 0 from J, leaving 7 bases between them. CDR1 and CDR2 from the germline V gene are SGHTA and FQGTGA. General study findings and limits: Many donors shared some public TCRs, even though most TCR sequences were rare.

Sequencing was carried out using PBMCs. This chain links TRBV7-3 with TRBJ2-6, with D tentatively TRBD1 (5 bases). The source is a male donor in good health and CMV-seropositive. The CDR3 DNA reads TGTGCCAGCAGCTTAATTCAGGGCTCTGGGGCCAACGTCCTGACTTTC. Protein: CASSLIQGSGANVLTF.